This T cell receptor (beta chain) was identified during a study of blood T cell repertoires in COVID-19. Study-wide background: Sample material is recorded as cDNA or gDNA derived from T cells, B-cell-depleted T cells, or PBMCs.

The CDR3 is 16 amino acids. V was trimmed by 7 bases and J by 4 bases, leaving 22 bases between them. The V gene's germline CDR1 is MGHDK and CDR2 SYGVNS. Original handling: Estimated nucleated cell counts came from reference gene primer amplification. The repertoire was sequenced with immunoSEQ multiplex PCR; TCRdb's copy has only in-frame clones and lacks some. That table supplies the V and J calls and clone size; D and trimming were determined from the DNA. Among roughly 340,000 clones listed, about 90% were seen once. This sequence was found in a woman younger than 45 with COVID-19, enrolled during active disease. The chain couples TRBV25-1 to TRBJ2-5; TRBD2 might be the D (6 bases). The sequenced material came from peripheral blood. The CDR3 nucleotides are TGTGCCAGCACAGAACCGGGACTGCCCGGGGGAGAGACCCAGTACTTC. It is translated as CASTEPGLPGGETQYF.